One and the same sample provided the 13 T cell receptor beta chains below, sequenced in a study of T cells in Graves' hyperthyroidism and ophthalmopathy. Using RNA transcripts as the source, TCR beta CDR3 regions were amplified. Initially, a first-round RT-PCR of the TCR CDR3 employed the HTBI primer set. Via MiXCR, TCRdb re-called the multiplex PCR reads, giving one row per CDR3 protein. The sample contains about 160,000 distinct CDR3 sequences, about a tenth of which appear only once. Sequenced sample: blood. Source of these receptors: a young woman with Graves' hyperthyroidism that later progressed to Graves' ophthalmopathy.

This clonotype was picked up many times. The chain links TRBV11-3 to TRBJ2-2; 9 positions match TRBD1. Germline V CDR1 and CDR2: SGHNT, YENEEA. V lost 3 bases and J lost 4; bases outside the gene matches: 3. The CDR3 runs 15 residues. In DNA, the CDR3 is TGTGCCAGCAGCTTTGGACAGGGGACCACCGGGGAGCTGTTTTTT. Its translation: CASSFGQGTTGELFF.

This clonotype was detected ten times or more. The chain has TRBV2 and TRBJ1-5; D remains ambiguous. The CDR3 covers 15 residues. Germline V CDR1 and CDR2: SNHLY, FYNNEI. The V and J ends lost 6 bases and 5 bases respectively, with 17 bases between them. The CDR3 DNA reads as TGTGCCAGCAGAGGTTCCTCGGCAGGAGATCAGCCCCAGCATTTT. Translated: CASRGSSAGDQPQHF.

The chain is built from TRBV18 and TRBJ2-7, with D possibly TRBD2 on 5 matching bases. Germline V gene data show CDR1 as KGHSH and CDR2 as LQKENI. This CDR3 has 18 residues. V lost 3 bases to trimming and J lost 2 bases, with 23 bases between them. The CDR3 bases are TGTGCCAGCTCACCCCCGTGGACTGGGTACGACGGAGCCTACGAGCAGTACTTC. It yields the protein CASSPPWTGYDGAYEQYF.

This clonotype has a count of ten or more. J is TRBJ2-7 and V is TRBV7-8, with D tentatively TRBD1 or TRBD2 (5 bases each). The CDR3 runs 14 residues. The germline V and J ends were trimmed by 5 bases and 5 bases, with 16 bases remaining between them. CDR1 is SGHVS and CDR2 is FQNEAQ in the germline V gene. CDR3 region: CASSPRILGDEQYF. In DNA form, the CDR3 reads TGTGCCAGCAGCCCTAGGATCTTGGGGGACGAGCAGTACTTC.

V and J are TRBV10-2 and TRBJ2-2, with D perhaps TRBD2 (8 bases). Germline loops: CDR1 WSHSY, CDR2 SAAADI. The CDR3 sequence is 16 residues long. Trimming removed 8 bases from V and 0 bases from J, with 16 bases in between. The CDR3 sequence: CASRDSGGANTGELFF. CDR3 sequence (DNA): TGCGCCAGCCGGGACAGCGGGGGAGCGAACACCGGGGAGCTGTTTTTT.

This clonotype was detected ten times or more. For the CDR3, the DNA is TGTGCCAGTAGTAGAGGACAGGGGGCGCGAGGCTACACCTTC. Encoded protein: CASSRGQGARGYTF. The gene calls are TRBV19 and TRBJ1-2; TRBD1 aligns across 11 bases. Germline lookup yields CDR1 LNHDA and CDR2 SQIVND (reference sequence). The CDR3 runs 14 residues. J gave up 8 bases and V 4 bases, and 6 bases lay outside the gene matches.

Details on this clonotype: A read error is possible here, since a much larger clone lies one base away. The chain uses TRBV20-1 and TRBJ2-7, with 10 bases fitting TRBD1. Germline trimming cut 5 bases from V and 7 bases from J; bases unmatched to any gene: 14. Looked up from germline, CDR1 is DFQATT and CDR2 is SNEGSKA (reference sequence). There are 15 residues in the CDR3. The CDR3 nucleotides read TGCAGTGCTCCACGTCTGGGACAGGGGTTGGATGAGCAGTACTTC. It yields the protein CSAPRLGQGLDEQYF.

The J gene is TRBJ2-1, the V gene TRBV9, with D perhaps being TRBD1 or TRBD2 (5 bases each). CDR1 and CDR2 from the germline V gene are SGDLS and YYNGEE. CDR3 length equals 15 residues. V was trimmed by 0 bases and J by 2 bases, leaving 9 bases between them. The CDR3 here is CASSVDGTTYNEQFF. The CDR3, as DNA: TGTGCCAGCAGCGTAGATGGGACGACCTACAATGAGCAGTTCTTC.

This clonotype was observed many times. The chain uses TRBV4-1 and TRBJ1-1; 7 bases fit TRBD1. Germline values: CDR1 MGHRA, CDR2 YSYEKL. This CDR3 has 14 residues. Trimming took 0 bases from V and 8 from J; bases not matched to a gene: 6. CDR3 DNA sequence: TGCGCCAGCAGCCAAGATAGGGGGCTGGTGGAAGCTTTCTTT. Protein: CASSQDRGLVEAFF.

V usage is TRBV4-1 and J usage is TRBJ2-7; 10 nucleotides line up with TRBD1. This CDR3 spans 14 amino acids. After removal of 2 bases from V and 6 bases from J, the junction contained 4 bases not matched to a gene. Germline loops: CDR1 MGHRA, CDR2 YSYEKL. The CDR3 nucleotides are TGCGCCAGCAGCCAAATGGACAGGGGGACCGAGCAGTACTTC. Its translation is CASSQMDRGTEQYF.

This clonotype was detected ten times or more. The junction differs from germline at one of its ends, possibly a read error. This chain uses TRBV11-2 with TRBJ2-3; D gene ambiguous. CDR1 and CDR2 from the germline V gene are SGHAT and FQNNGV. CDR3 length: 15 residues. The CDR3 region is CTSSLGWSSTDTQYF. The DNA for the CDR3 is TGTACCAGCAGCTTAGGGTGGTCGAGCACAGATACGCAGTATTTT.

The rearrangement joins TRBV27 to TRBJ2-3; possible D gene TRBD2, 5 bases. V was cut by 0 bases and J by 5 bases, with 9 bases left in between. The CDR3 runs to 14 residues. Germline-derived CDR1 and CDR2 are MNHEY and SMNVEV (reference sequence). CDR3 nucleotide sequence: TGTGCCAGCAGTTTATCTGGACTGGGAGATACGCAGTATTTT. Its protein is CASSLSGLGDTQYF.

The chain uses TRBV20-1 and TRBJ2-2; 12 bases agree with TRBD2. The CDR3 loop spans 15 amino acids. The germline gives CDR1 DFQATT, CDR2 SNEGSKA (reference sequence). The V segment lost 4 bases and the J segment 6 bases; nucleotides outside the gene matches: 6. CDR3 protein: CSATPSSGRAGELFF. The CDR3, as DNA: TGCAGTGCTACTCCCTCTAGCGGGAGGGCCGGGGAGCTGTTTTTT.